This passage covers 7 T cell receptor beta chains from one sample sequenced in a study of lymphopenia after photon versus proton radiotherapy. Data came from immunoSEQ multiplex PCR; TCRdb stores just in-frame clones and leaves some out. This repertoire shows about 70,000 clones, less than 95% found once; its top ten account for roughly 2.3%. The specimen was peripheral blood, collected from a patient treated with photon-based radiotherapy. These receptors were collected from a middle-aged woman with cholangiocarcinoma.

A single count supports this clone. The chain links TRBV7-6 to TRBJ2-5; possible D gene TRBD2, 5 bases. The V end lost 2 bases, the J end lost 1 base, and 11 bases lay between the germline ends. This CDR3 region has 15 residues. The germline CDR1 and CDR2 sequences are SGHVS and FNYEAQ. Written as DNA, the CDR3 is TGTGCCAGCAGCTTATTTAGCGTGTCCCAAGAGACCCAGTACTTC. This gives the protein CASSLFSVSQETQYF. The whole variable domain, remainder taken from reference TRBV7-6 and TRBJ2-5, is GAGVSQSPRYKVTKRGQDVALRCDPISGHVSLYWYRQALGQGPEFLTYFNYEAQQDKSGLPNDRFSAERPEGSISTLTIQRTEQRDSAMYRCASSLFSVSQETQYFGPGTRLLVL.

This rearrangement joins TRBV27 to TRBJ1-1; 10 positions match TRBD1. The J segment lost 4 bases and the V segment lost 6 bases, leaving 5 bases of the junction unmatched. Germline V gene sequence: CDR1 MNHEY, CDR2 SMNVEV (reference sequence). This CDR3 contains 14 residues. This CDR3 is CASRPRTGGTEAFF. Written as DNA, the CDR3 is TGTGCCAGCAGACCCAGGACAGGGGGCACTGAAGCTTTCTTT.

This chain uses TRBV2 with TRBJ1-5; tentative D call: TRBD1 (5 bases). Germline V gives CDR1 SNHLY, CDR2 FYNNEI. This CDR3 is built from 14 residues. Trimming took off 2 bases at V and 6 bases at J, with 11 bases between the two ends. CDR3 amino acids: CASSERDPVQPQHF. The DNA of the CDR3 is TGTGCCAGCAGTGAACGGGACCCTGTTCAGCCCCAGCATTTT.

The chain joins TRBV7-6 to TRBJ1-3; the D is unclear. Trimming took off 2 bases at V and 0 bases at J, with 5 bases between the two ends. Germline CDR1 SGHVS, CDR2 FNYEAQ. This CDR3 is 14 amino acids long. In nucleotides, the CDR3 is TGTGCCAGCAGCTTAACAGCCTCTGGAAACACCATATATTTT. It codes for CASSLTASGNTIYF.

The chain joins TRBV7-6 to TRBJ1-6; D is possibly TRBD1 (6 bases). This CDR3 has 16 amino acids. Trimming took 5 bases from V and 6 from J, leaving 17 bases between them. Germline V gene sequence: CDR1 SGHVS, CDR2 FNYEAQ. The CDR3 DNA sequence: TGTGCCAGCAGCCAACAGGGCCACGGGACTAATTCACCCCTCCACTTT. Translation: CASSQQGHGTNSPLHF.

The J gene is TRBJ1-1, the V gene TRBV29-1; the D is unclear. From germline, CDR1 is SQVTM and CDR2 ANQGSEA. V lost 7 bases, J lost 0 bases, and 12 bases lay in between. The CDR3 covers 13 residues. The CDR3 spells CSAEEAMNTEAFF. As DNA, the CDR3 is TGCAGCGCCGAGGAGGCTATGAACACTGAAGCTTTCTTT.

The V call is TRBV10-2, the J call TRBJ2-1, with D tentatively TRBD2 (6 bases). Looked up from germline, CDR1 is WSHSY and CDR2 is SAAADI. The CDR3 runs to 14 residues. V lost 7 bases and J lost 0, with 10 bases in between. The CDR3 region is CASTETSSYNEQFF. The CDR3 nucleotides read TGCGCCAGCACCGAGACTAGCTCCTACAATGAGCAGTTCTTC.